The 7 T cell receptor beta chains reported below all come from one sample, sequenced in a study. One entry per CDR3 protein, called by TCRdb with MiXCR from the 5' RACE reads. The sample shows fewer than 15,000 distinct CDR3 sequences, roughly a quarter of them seen only once. Material for sequencing was naive CD4+ T cells sorted from blood. The subset was: naive CD4+ T cells, CD4+CD45RA+CD25-. The receptors were gathered from a female donor with breast cancer.

This clonotype was recorded many times. V is TRBV12-3 or TRBV12-4 and J is TRBJ1-2; TRBD1 matches 7 bases. The CDR3 has 14 amino acids. J lost 7 bases, V lost 6 bases, and 11 bases had no gene match. The CDR3 loop reads CASSSGRHRGGYTF. The DNA for the CDR3 is TGTGCCAGCAGCTCCGGACGGCACAGGGGTGGCTACACCTTC.

This clonotype was detected many times. V usage is TRBV5-1 and J usage is TRBJ1-5; D unresolved. Germline V gives CDR1 SGHRS, CDR2 YFSETQ. The CDR3 is 13 residues long. Trimming shortened V by 4 bases and J by 7 bases, and 12 bases separated the two germline ends. CDR3: CASSPGSGQPQHF. The CDR3 nucleotides are TGCGCCAGCAGCCCAGGATCCGGCCAGCCCCAGCATTTT.

With respect to this clonotype: A much larger clone differs by one base, so this may be a read error. The chain has TRBV6-5 and TRBJ1-2; a weak D match, TRBD1 (5 bases). The CDR3 is made up of 12 amino acids. The ends were cut back, 2 bases at V and 7 bases at J, with 8 bases in the middle. CDR1 and CDR2 from the germline V gene are MNHEY and SVGAGI. The CDR3 region is CASSYEGSGYTF. The CDR3 region has the DNA TGTGCCAGCAGTTACGAGGGGAGTGGCTACACCTTC.

There are many counts of this clonotype. CDR3 protein: CSARGPQLTYGYTF. DNA for the CDR3: TGCAGTGCTAGAGGCCCCCAGCTAACCTATGGCTACACCTTC. The genes are TRBV20-1 and TRBJ1-2; D not resolved. This CDR3 comprises 14 residues. CDR1 DFQATT and CDR2 SNEGSKA come from the germline V gene (reference sequence). The germline V and J ends were trimmed by 1 base and 4 bases, with 13 bases remaining between them.

This clonotype was seen ten or more times. This chain joins TRBV28 and TRBJ2-7; D gene ambiguous. Germline V CDR1 and CDR2: MDHEN, SYDVKM. The CDR3 extends over 15 amino acids. With 6 bases removed from V and 2 bases from J, the gap between germline ends came to 17 bases. The CDR3 coding sequence is TGTGCCAGCAGGCAAGACCGACTTGGAACCTACGAGCAGTACTTC. This sequence encodes CASRQDRLGTYEQYF.

This clonotype occurred a few times. V and J are TRBV20-1 and TRBJ2-1; 8 nucleotides match TRBD2. CDR1 and CDR2 (germline): DFQATT, SNEGSKA (reference sequence). Losses at the gene ends were 1 base for V and 8 bases for J; bases not matched to a gene: 13. CDR3 size: 16 residues. This CDR3 reads CSARGVMGGRTHEQFF. For the CDR3, the DNA is TGCAGTGCTAGAGGAGTTATGGGCGGGAGGACCCATGAGCAGTTCTTC.

This clonotype was detected a few times. This chain links TRBV6-1 with TRBJ1-2; D may be TRBD1 (5 bases). CDR3 length equals 15 residues. Germline loops: CDR1 MNHNS, CDR2 SASEGT. V shed 4 bases and J shed 5 bases, with 17 bases lying between them. The CDR3 DNA sequence: TGTGCCAGCAGTGGGGGGTGGGGGTGCAGTTATGGCTACACCTTC. Translated, it gives CASSGGWGCSYGYTF.